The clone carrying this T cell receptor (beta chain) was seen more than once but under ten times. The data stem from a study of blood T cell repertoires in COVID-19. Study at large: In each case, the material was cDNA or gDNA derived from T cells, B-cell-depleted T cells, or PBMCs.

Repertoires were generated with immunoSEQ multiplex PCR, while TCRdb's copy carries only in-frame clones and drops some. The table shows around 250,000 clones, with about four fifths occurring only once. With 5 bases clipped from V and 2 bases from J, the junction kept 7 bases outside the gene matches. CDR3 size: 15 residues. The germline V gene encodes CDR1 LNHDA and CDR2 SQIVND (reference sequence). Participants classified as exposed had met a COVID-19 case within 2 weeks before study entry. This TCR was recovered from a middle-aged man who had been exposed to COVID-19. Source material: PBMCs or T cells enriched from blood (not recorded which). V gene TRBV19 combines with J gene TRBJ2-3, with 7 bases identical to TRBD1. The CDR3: CASSSPGQVTDTQYF. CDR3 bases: TGTGCCAGTAGTTCCCCAGGACAGGTCACAGATACGCAGTATTTT.